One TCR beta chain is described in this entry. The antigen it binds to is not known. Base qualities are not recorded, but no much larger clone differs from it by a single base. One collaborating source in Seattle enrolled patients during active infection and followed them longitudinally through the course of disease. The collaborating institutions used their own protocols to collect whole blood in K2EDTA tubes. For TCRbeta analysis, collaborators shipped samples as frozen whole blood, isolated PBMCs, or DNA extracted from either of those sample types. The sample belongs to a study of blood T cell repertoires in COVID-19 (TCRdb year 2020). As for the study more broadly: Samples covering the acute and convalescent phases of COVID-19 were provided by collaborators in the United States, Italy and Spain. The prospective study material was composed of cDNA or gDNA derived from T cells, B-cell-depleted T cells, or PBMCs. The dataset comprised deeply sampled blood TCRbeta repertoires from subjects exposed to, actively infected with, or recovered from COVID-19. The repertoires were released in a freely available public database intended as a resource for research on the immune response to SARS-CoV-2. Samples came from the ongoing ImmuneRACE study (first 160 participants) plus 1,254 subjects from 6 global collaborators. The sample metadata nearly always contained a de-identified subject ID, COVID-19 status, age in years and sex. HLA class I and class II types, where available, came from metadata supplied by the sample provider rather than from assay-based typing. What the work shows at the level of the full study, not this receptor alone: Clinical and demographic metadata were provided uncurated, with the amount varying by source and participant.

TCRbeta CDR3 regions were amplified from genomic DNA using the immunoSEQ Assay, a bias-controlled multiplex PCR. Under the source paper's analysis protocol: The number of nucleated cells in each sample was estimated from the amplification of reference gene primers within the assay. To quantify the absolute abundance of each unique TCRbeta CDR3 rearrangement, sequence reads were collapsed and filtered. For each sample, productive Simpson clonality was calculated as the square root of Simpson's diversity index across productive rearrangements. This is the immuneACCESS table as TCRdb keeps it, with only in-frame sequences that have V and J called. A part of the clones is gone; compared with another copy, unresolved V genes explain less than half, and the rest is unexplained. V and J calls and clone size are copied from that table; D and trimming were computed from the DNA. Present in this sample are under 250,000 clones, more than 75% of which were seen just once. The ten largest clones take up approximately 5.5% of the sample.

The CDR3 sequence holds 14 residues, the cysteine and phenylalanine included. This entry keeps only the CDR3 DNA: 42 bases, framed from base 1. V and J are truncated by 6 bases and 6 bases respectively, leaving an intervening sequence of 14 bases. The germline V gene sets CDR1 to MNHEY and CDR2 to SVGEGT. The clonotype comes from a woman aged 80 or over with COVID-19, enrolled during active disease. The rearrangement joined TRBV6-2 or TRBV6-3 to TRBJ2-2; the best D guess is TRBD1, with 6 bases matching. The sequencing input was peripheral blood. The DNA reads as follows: TGTGCCAGCAGCCTGGAGTACAGGGCCGGGGAGCTGTTTTTT. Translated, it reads CASSLEYRAGELFF.